This T cell receptor (beta chain) was observed in a study of blood T cell repertoires in COVID-19. Study in general: In each case, the material was cDNA or gDNA derived from T cells, B-cell-depleted T cells, or PBMCs.

Data came from immunoSEQ multiplex PCR; TCRdb stores just in-frame clones and leaves some out. The sample has some 400,000 clones, about 90% seen once. CDR3 length equals 16 residues. Germline V CDR1 and CDR2: MDHEN, SYDVKM. V was trimmed by 6 bases and J by 5 bases, leaving 17 bases between them. Individuals aged about 18 to 100 years were recruited from fewer than 25 US areas. In assigning cohorts, the study relied on participant-reported clinical history. The chain has TRBV28 and TRBJ1-6, with a tentative D call TRBD1 (6 bases). The source is a woman aged 25 to 39 who had recovered from COVID-19. The sample taken for sequencing was PBMCs or T cells enriched from blood (not recorded which). The CDR3 sequence: CASRAGAGANNSPLHF. CDR3 sequence (DNA): TGTGCCAGCAGGGCCGGTGCAGGGGCTAATAATTCACCCCTCCACTTT.